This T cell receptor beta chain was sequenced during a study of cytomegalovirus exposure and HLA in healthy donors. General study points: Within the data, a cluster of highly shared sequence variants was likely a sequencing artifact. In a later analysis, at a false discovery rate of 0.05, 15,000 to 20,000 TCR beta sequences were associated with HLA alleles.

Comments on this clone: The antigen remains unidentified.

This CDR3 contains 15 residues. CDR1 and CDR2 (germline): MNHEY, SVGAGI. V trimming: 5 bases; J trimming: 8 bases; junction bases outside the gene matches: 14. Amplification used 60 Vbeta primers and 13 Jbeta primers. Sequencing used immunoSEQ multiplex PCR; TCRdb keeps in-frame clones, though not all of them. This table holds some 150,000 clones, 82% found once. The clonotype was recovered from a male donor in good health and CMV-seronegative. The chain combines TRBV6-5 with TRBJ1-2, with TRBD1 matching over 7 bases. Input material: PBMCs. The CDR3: CASSRTGGGGWGYTF. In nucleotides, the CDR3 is TGTGCCAGCAGTAGGACGGGAGGGGGCGGGTGGGGCTACACCTTC.